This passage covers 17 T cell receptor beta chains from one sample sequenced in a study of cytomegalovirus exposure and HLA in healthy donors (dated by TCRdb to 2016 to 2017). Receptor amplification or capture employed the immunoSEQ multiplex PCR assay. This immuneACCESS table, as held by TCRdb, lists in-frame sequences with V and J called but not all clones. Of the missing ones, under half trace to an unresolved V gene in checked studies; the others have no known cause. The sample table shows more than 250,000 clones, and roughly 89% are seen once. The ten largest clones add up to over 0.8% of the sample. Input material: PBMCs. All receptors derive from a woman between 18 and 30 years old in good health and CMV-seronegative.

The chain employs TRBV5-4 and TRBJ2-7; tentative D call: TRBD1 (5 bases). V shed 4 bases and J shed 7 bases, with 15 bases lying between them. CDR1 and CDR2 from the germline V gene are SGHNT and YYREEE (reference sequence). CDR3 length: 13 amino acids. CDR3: CASSGEGAREQYF. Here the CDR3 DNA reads TGTGCCAGCAGCGGAGAAGGGGCAAGGGAGCAGTACTTC.

The CDR3 reads CASSPGQGWGTEAFF. The CDR3 region has the DNA TGTGCCAGCAGCCCTGGACAGGGGTGGGGCACTGAAGCTTTCTTT. The rearrangement joins TRBV5-4 to TRBJ1-1, with 9 nucleotides matching TRBD1. The V gene end was trimmed by 4 bases and the J gene end by 4 bases; junction bases not matched to a gene: 8. This CDR3 contains 15 residues. The germline gives CDR1 SGHNT, CDR2 YYREEE (reference sequence).

The DNA of the CDR3 is TGTGCCAGCAGTGAAACTGGGACAGCCTCTTACAATGAGCAGTTCTTC. This encodes CASSETGTASYNEQFF. The rearrangement uses TRBV9 and TRBJ2-1, with 7 bases aligning to TRBD1. The V gene end was trimmed by 5 bases and the J gene end by 4 bases; junction bases not matched to a gene: 12. CDR1 is SGDLS, CDR2 YYNGEE, per germline. This CDR3 is built from 16 residues.

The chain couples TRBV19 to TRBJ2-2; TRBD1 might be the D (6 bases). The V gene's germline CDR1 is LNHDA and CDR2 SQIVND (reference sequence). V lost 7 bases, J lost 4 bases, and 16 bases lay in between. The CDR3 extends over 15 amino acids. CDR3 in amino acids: CASIGGSAGTGELFF. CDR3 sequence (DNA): TGTGCCAGTATAGGGGGAAGCGCGGGCACCGGGGAGCTGTTTTTT.

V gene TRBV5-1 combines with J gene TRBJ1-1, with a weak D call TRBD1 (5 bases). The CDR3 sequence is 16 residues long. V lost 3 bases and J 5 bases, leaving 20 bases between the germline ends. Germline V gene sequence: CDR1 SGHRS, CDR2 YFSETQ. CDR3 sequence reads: CASSSTERMLITEAFF. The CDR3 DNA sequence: TGCGCCAGCAGCTCGACAGAAAGAATGCTAATAACTGAAGCTTTCTTT.

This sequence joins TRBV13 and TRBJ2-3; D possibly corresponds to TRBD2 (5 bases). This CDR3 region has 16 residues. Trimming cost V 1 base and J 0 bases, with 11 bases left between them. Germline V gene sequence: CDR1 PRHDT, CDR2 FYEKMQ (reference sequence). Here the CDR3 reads CASSLVLGLSTDTQYF. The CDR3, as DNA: TGTGCCAGCAGCTTAGTCCTCGGACTCAGCACAGATACGCAGTATTTT.

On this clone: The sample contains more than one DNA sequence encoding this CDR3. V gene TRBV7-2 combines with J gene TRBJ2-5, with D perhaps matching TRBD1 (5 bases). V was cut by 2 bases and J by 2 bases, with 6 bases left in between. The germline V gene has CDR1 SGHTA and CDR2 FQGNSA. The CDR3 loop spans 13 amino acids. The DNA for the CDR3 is TGTGCCAGCAGCTTATACAGGCAAGAGACCCAGTACTTC. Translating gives CASSLYRQETQYF.

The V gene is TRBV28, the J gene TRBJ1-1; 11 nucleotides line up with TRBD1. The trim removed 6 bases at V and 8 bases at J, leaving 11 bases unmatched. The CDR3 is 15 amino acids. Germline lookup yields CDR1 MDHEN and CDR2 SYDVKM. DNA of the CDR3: TGTGCCAGCAGCCGATCGGGACAGGGGGGTCAGGAAGCTTTCTTT. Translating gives CASSRSGQGGQEAFF.

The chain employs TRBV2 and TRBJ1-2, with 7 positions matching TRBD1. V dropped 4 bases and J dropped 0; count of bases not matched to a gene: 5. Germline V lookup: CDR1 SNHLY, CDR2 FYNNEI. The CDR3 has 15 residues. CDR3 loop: CASSVQGQTNYGYTF. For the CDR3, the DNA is TGTGCCAGCAGTGTCCAGGGACAGACTAACTATGGCTACACCTTC. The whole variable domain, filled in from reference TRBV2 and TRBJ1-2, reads EPEVTQTPSHQVTQMGQEVILRCVPISNHLYFYWYRQILGQKVEFLVSFYNNEISEKSEIFDDQFSVERPDGSNFTLKIRSTKLEDSAMYFCASSVQGQTNYGYTFGSGTRLTVV.

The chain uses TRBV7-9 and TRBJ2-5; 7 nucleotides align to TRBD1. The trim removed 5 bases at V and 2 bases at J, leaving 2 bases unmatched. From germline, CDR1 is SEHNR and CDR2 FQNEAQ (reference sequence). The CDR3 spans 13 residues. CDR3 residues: CASSRTGQETQYF. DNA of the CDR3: TGTGCCAGCAGCCGGACAGGTCAAGAGACCCAGTACTTC.

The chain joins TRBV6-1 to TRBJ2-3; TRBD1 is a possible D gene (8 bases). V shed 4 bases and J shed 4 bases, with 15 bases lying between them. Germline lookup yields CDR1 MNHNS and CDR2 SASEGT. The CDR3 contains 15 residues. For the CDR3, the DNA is TGTGCCAGCAGTGGAGGACAGGGACTACCAGATACGCAGTATTTT. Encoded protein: CASSGGQGLPDTQYF.

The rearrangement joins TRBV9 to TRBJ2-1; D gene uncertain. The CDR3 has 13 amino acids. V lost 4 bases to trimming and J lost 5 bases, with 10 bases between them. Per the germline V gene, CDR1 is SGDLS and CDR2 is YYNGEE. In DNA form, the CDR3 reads TGTGCCAGCAGCACAAACCGGGACAATGAGCAGTTCTTC. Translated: CASSTNRDNEQFF.

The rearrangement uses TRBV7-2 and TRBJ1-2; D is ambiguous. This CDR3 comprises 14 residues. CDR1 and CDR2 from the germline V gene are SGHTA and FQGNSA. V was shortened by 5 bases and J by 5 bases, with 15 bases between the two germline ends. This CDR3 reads CASSPSRWVYGYTF. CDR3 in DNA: TGTGCCAGCAGCCCTAGTCGGTGGGTTTATGGCTACACCTTC.

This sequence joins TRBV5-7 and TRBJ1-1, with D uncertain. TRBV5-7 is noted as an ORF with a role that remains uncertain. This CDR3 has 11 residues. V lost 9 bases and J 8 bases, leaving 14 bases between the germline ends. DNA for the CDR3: TGTGCCACCAGTGGGGAGCCCGAAGCTTTCTTT. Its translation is CATSGEPEAFF.

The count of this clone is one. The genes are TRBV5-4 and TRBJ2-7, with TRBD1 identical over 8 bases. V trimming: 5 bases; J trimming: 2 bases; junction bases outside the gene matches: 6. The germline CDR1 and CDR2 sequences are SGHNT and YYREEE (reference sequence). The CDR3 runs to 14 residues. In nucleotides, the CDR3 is TGTGCCAGCAGGGCCGGGACAGGAACCTACGAGCAGTACTTC. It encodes CASRAGTGTYEQYF.

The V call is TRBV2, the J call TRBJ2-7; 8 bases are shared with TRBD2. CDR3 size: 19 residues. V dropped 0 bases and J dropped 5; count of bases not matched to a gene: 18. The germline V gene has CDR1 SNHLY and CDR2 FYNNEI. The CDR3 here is CASSEAGLRRSAGDDEQYF. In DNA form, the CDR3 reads TGTGCCAGCAGTGAAGCGGGGCTCAGGCGGTCAGCGGGAGACGACGAGCAGTACTTC. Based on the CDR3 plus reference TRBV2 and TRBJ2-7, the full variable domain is EPEVTQTPSHQVTQMGQEVILRCVPISNHLYFYWYRQILGQKVEFLVSFYNNEISEKSEIFDDQFSVERPDGSNFTLKIRSTKLEDSAMYFCASSEAGLRRSAGDDEQYFGPGTRLTVT.

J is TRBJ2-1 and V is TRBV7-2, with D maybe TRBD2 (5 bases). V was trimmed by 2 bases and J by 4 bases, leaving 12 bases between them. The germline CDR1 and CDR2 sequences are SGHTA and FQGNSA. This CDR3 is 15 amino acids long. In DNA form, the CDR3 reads TGTGCCAGCAGCTTAACTAGGGCCATTTACAATGAGCAGTTCTTC. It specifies CASSLTRAIYNEQFF.